The 25 T cell receptor beta chains listed next were all sequenced from one sample in a study of blood T cell repertoires in COVID-19. The protocol was immunoSEQ multiplex PCR, while the TCRdb copy is restricted to in-frame clones and leaves out a portion. Of around 140,000 clones listed, about 82% are singletons. The specimen sequenced was peripheral blood. These receptors came from a woman aged 60-75 years with acute or convalescent COVID-19.

The V call is TRBV6-5, the J call TRBJ1-2; 11 bases are a match to TRBD1. This CDR3 has 15 residues. Germline CDR1 is MNHEY and CDR2 is SVGAGI. J was trimmed by 3 bases and V by 5 bases; bases with no gene match: 5. As DNA, the CDR3 is TGTGCCAGCAGTAAACAGGACAGGGGGCACTATGGCTACACCTTC. This translates into CASSKQDRGHYGYTF.

Notes on this clone: Other DNA sequences in this sample translate to the same CDR3. The J gene is TRBJ1-1, the V gene TRBV18; possibly TRBD1 for D (5 bases). The CDR3 is 13 residues long. Germline V CDR1 and CDR2: KGHSH, LQKENI. V was pared by 3 bases and J by 2 bases, with 7 bases between. CDR3 loop: CASSPQGNTEAFF. The CDR3 DNA reads TGTGCCAGCTCACCCCAGGGAAACACTGAAGCTTTCTTT. Using reference TRBV18 and TRBJ1-1 for the parts outside the CDR3, the full variable domain is NAGVMQNPRHLVRRRGQEARLRCSPMKGHSHVYWYRQLPEEGLKFMVYLQKENIIDESGMPKERFSAEFPKEGPSILRIQQVVRGDSAAYFCASSPQGNTEAFFGQGTRLTVV.

This sequence joins TRBV27 and TRBJ1-2; D unclear. This CDR3 comprises 12 residues. V was pared by 5 bases and J by 4 bases, with 8 bases between. Per the germline V gene, CDR1 is MNHEY and CDR2 is SMNVEV (reference sequence). The CDR3 bases are TGTGCCAGCAGTGGAGGGCGCTATGGCTACACCTTC. This encodes CASSGGRYGYTF.

This clone was seen a few times. The rearrangement joins TRBV7-9 to TRBJ2-3, with D uncertain. Deletions cut 5 bases from V and 0 bases from J, with 6 bases between. Germline CDR1 and CDR2: SEHNR and FQNEAQ (reference sequence). CDR3 length: 13 residues. The chain's CDR3 is CASSPSSTDTQYF. The CDR3 region has the DNA TGTGCCAGCAGCCCCTCTAGCACAGATACGCAGTATTTT.

This clone was recorded a few times. The chain combines TRBV2 with TRBJ2-7; 7 bases align to TRBD2. Germline lookup yields CDR1 SNHLY and CDR2 FYNNEI. J was trimmed by 3 bases and V by 3 bases; bases with no gene match: 2. The CDR3 covers 13 residues. The CDR3 reads CASSERGYYEQYF. The CDR3 nucleotides are TGTGCCAGCAGTGAGCGGGGGTACTACGAGCAGTACTTC. Complete variable domain (other parts from reference TRBV2 and TRBJ2-7): EPEVTQTPSHQVTQMGQEVILRCVPISNHLYFYWYRQILGQKVEFLVSFYNNEISEKSEIFDDQFSVERPDGSNFTLKIRSTKLEDSAMYFCASSERGYYEQYFGPGTRLTVT.

This rearrangement joins TRBV30 to TRBJ1-3; D is possibly TRBD1 (6 bases). The germline V gene encodes CDR1 GTSNPN and CDR2 SVGIG (reference sequence). V was shortened by 7 bases and J by 8 bases, with 18 bases between the two germline ends. The CDR3 is 13 amino acids. The CDR3, as DNA: TGTGCCTTAGACAGGCTCGCGACGGACACCATATATTTT. Residues: CALDRLATDTIYF. Full variable domain (outside the CDR3, taken from reference TRBV30 and TRBJ1-3): SQTIHQWPATLVQPVGSPLSLECTVEGTSNPNLYWYRQAAGRGLQLLFYSVGIGQISSEVPQNLSASRPQDRQFILSSKKLLLSDSGFYLCALDRLATDTIYFGEGSWLTVV.

The chain combines TRBV29-1 with TRBJ2-7, with 7 positions matching TRBD1. Per germline, CDR1 SQVTM and CDR2 ANQGSEA. This CDR3 contains 12 residues. V gave up 4 bases and J gave up 2 bases; unmatched junction bases: 2. The chain's CDR3 is CSVGTGAYEQYF. The CDR3 DNA follows: TGCAGCGTTGGGACAGGAGCCTACGAGCAGTACTTC.

The chain uses TRBV27 and TRBJ2-7, with a possible D match to TRBD1 (5 bases). Germline V lookup: CDR1 MNHEY, CDR2 SMNVEV (reference sequence). The CDR3 covers 11 residues. V dropped 4 bases and J dropped 6 bases, with 7 bases sitting between them. The CDR3, as DNA: TGTGCCAGCAGTTCCAGGGTCGAGCAGTACTTC. Its protein product is CASSSRVEQYF.

J is TRBJ2-7 and V is TRBV11-2; D might be TRBD1 (6 bases). The V end was cut by 0 bases, the J end by 3 bases, with 15 bases between. Germline V gene lookup returns CDR1 SGHAT and CDR2 FQNNGV. This CDR3 region has 16 residues. The CDR3 sequence: CASSLDYTGNLYEQYF. The CDR3 DNA sequence: TGTGCCAGCAGCTTAGACTACACAGGGAACCTCTACGAGCAGTACTTC.

The chain is built from TRBV11-3 and TRBJ2-5, with D perhaps TRBD2 (6 bases). The CDR3 runs to 15 residues. CDR1 SGHNT and CDR2 YENEEA come from the germline V gene. The V gene lost 2 bases and the J gene lost 3 bases, with 13 bases spanning the gap. The CDR3 DNA reads as TGTGCCAGCAGCTTAATAGCCCCGGGAGAAGAGACCCAGTACTTC. Amino acid sequence: CASSLIAPGEETQYF.

The genes are TRBV3-1 (or the pseudogene TRBV3-2) and TRBJ1-1; a weak D match, TRBD1 (6 bases). Trimming took off 5 bases at V and 0 bases at J, with 7 bases between the two ends. Germline loops: CDR1 LGHDT, CDR2 YNNKEL (reference sequence). This CDR3 contains 13 residues. CDR3 sequence reads: CASSRTVNTEAFF. The CDR3 coding sequence is TGTGCCAGCAGCAGGACAGTGAACACTGAAGCTTTCTTT.

This clone was detected only once. The chain couples TRBV15 to TRBJ2-3; no clear D gene. Germline CDR1 is LNHNV and CDR2 is YYDKDF (reference sequence). The CDR3 spans 17 residues. The V end was cut by 0 bases, the J end by 2 bases, with 15 bases between. The CDR3 DNA reads TGTGCCACCAGCAGAGAGAGGCATAACGACCCCACAGATACGCAGTATTTT. Its protein is CATSRERHNDPTDTQYF.

This chain uses TRBV10-2 with TRBJ1-2; 7 bases match TRBD1. The V segment lost 7 bases and the J segment 6 bases; nucleotides outside the gene matches: 11. CDR3 size: 14 residues. Germline loops: CDR1 WSHSY, CDR2 SAAADI. The CDR3 region has the DNA TGCGCCAGCATTGACAGGGAGGGGTACGATGGCTACACCTTC. Translating gives CASIDREGYDGYTF.

The chain links TRBV10-3 to TRBJ2-3, with TRBD1 matching over 7 bases. The J segment lost 4 bases and the V segment lost 0 bases, leaving 4 bases of the junction unmatched. The CDR3 consists of 15 residues. Germline CDR1 and CDR2: ENHRY and SYGVKD. CDR3 in amino acids: CAISESAGGSDTQYF. In DNA form, the CDR3 reads TGTGCCATCAGTGAGTCGGCAGGGGGATCAGATACGCAGTATTTT.

This rearrangement joins TRBV28 to TRBJ1-6; no clear D gene. CDR1 is MDHEN and CDR2 is SYDVKM in the germline V gene. V was cut by 1 base and J by 10 bases, with 17 bases left in between. CDR3 size: 16 residues. The CDR3 spells CASSLYLVAAGSPLHF. As DNA, the CDR3 is TGTGCCAGCAGTTTATATCTCGTAGCTGCTGGGTCACCCCTCCACTTT.

The rearrangement joins TRBV5-6 to TRBJ1-2, with no clear D. CDR1 is SGHDT, CDR2 YYEEEE, per germline. Trimming removed 0 bases at V and 4 bases at J, with 13 bases between. The CDR3 is 15 residues long. The CDR3 protein is CASSLGRGSSYGYTF. CDR3 DNA: TGTGCCAGCAGCTTGGGTCGGGGTAGTTCCTATGGCTACACCTTC.

The chain links TRBV28 to TRBJ2-5, with a possible D match to TRBD2 (6 bases). Deletions cut 5 bases from V and 3 bases from J, with 13 bases between. The CDR3 extends over 14 amino acids. The germline V gene encodes CDR1 MDHEN and CDR2 SYDVKM. The CDR3 loop is CASSKFGGEETQYF. CDR3 coding DNA: TGTGCCAGCAGTAAGTTTGGCGGGGAAGAGACCCAGTACTTC.

The chain combines TRBV19 with TRBJ1-1, with D perhaps matching TRBD1 (5 bases). V was shortened by 8 bases and J by 0 bases, with 19 bases between the two germline ends. CDR3 length: 16 amino acids. Per germline, CDR1 LNHDA and CDR2 SQIVND (reference sequence). CDR3: CASHSRLGLMNTEAFF. CDR3 DNA sequence: TGTGCCAGTCACTCGCGCCTGGGACTTATGAACACTGAAGCTTTCTTT.

V is TRBV5-1 and J is TRBJ1-6; 7 nucleotides agree with TRBD1. The length of the CDR3 is 17 residues. From germline, CDR1 is SGHRS and CDR2 YFSETQ. The V gene end was trimmed by 0 bases and the J gene end by 8 bases; junction bases not matched to a gene: 11. CDR3 residues: CASSLGFYGTEDSPLHF. The CDR3 nucleotides read TGCGCCAGCAGCTTGGGATTCTACGGGACAGAAGATTCACCCCTCCACTTT. The whole variable domain, filled in from reference TRBV5-1 and TRBJ1-6, reads KAGVTQTPRYLIKTRGQQVTLSCSPISGHRSVSWYQQTPGQGLQFLFEYFSETQRNKGNFPGRFSGRQFSNSRSEMNVSTLELGDSALYLCASSLGFYGTEDSPLHFGNGTRLTVT.

This clone was seen repeatedly, ten times or more. The V call is TRBV5-5, the J call TRBJ2-7; 9 positions agree with TRBD1. The CDR3 contains 15 residues. The J segment lost 6 bases and the V segment lost 3 bases, leaving 10 bases of the junction unmatched. CDR1 and CDR2 (germline): SGHKS, YYEKEE (reference sequence). CDR3 protein: CASSSLGTGSLEQYF. DNA of the CDR3: TGTGCCAGCAGCTCTTTAGGGACAGGGTCCCTCGAGCAGTACTTC.

The gene calls are TRBV28 and TRBJ2-1, with unresolved D. V gave up 2 bases and J gave up 4 bases, with 6 bases separating them. The germline V gene encodes CDR1 MDHEN and CDR2 SYDVKM. The CDR3 contains 13 residues. The CDR3 DNA follows: TGTGCCAGCAGTTTACCTAAATACAATGAGCAGTTCTTC. Its protein is CASSLPKYNEQFF.

The chain links TRBV30 to TRBJ2-7, with 9 bases matching TRBD1. This CDR3 contains 13 residues. Germline V lookup: CDR1 GTSNPN, CDR2 SVGIG (reference sequence). Germline trimming cut 3 bases from V and 0 bases from J; bases unmatched to any gene: 0. CDR3 region: CAWRTGGSYEQYF. The CDR3 DNA follows: TGTGCCTGGAGGACAGGGGGCTCCTACGAGCAGTACTTC.

The rearrangement links TRBV4-2 to TRBJ2-1; 8 bases agree with TRBD2. Germline values: CDR1 LGHNA, CDR2 YNFKEQ. J was trimmed by 4 bases and V by 1 base; bases with no gene match: 6. This CDR3 comprises 16 residues. CDR3 bases: TGTGCCAGCAGCCAAGTGGGGACTAGGGGGTACAATGAGCAGTTCTTC. Translated: CASSQVGTRGYNEQFF.

J is TRBJ1-2 and V is TRBV18; D perhaps matches TRBD1 (5 bases). Germline V lookup: CDR1 KGHSH, CDR2 LQKENI. This CDR3 comprises 17 residues. V was clipped by 3 bases and J by 8 bases, with 25 bases between them. The CDR3 loop reads CASSPEGTATISWGYTF. CDR3 DNA: TGTGCCAGCTCACCGGAGGGGACCGCTACAATTAGCTGGGGCTACACCTTC.

This clone was seen a few times. J is TRBJ1-4 and V is TRBV7-2; a weak D match, TRBD1 (6 bases). Germline CDR1 reads SGHTA; CDR2 reads FQGNSA. Trimming took off 2 bases at V and 5 bases at J, with 9 bases between the two ends. CDR3 length: 14 amino acids. CDR3 bases: TGTGCCAGCAGCTTACCAGGGACAAATGAAAAACTGTTTTTT. Translating it yields CASSLPGTNEKLFF.